The clone carrying this T cell receptor (beta chain) was found a few times. This entry comes from a study of blood T cell repertoires in COVID-19. The CDR3 spans 14 residues. The ends lost 4 bases at V and 3 bases at J; junction bases unmatched: 6. Germline V gene sequence: CDR1 SGHNT, CDR2 YYREEE (reference sequence). Measured with immunoSEQ multiplex PCR; TCRdb has only the in-frame clones, and not every one. The sample holds about 130,000 clones, around nine tenths seen once. The chain joins TRBV5-4 to TRBJ1-2; TRBD1 matches 7 bases. This sequence originates from a woman aged 70 to 79 with COVID-19, enrolled during active disease. Sequenced material: peripheral blood. Written as DNA, the CDR3 is TGTGCCAGCAGCCTCGGGACAGACCACTATGGCTACACCTTC. This translates into CASSLGTDHYGYTF. Supplemented by reference TRBV5-4 and TRBJ1-2, the full variable domain reads ETGVTQSPTHLIKTRGQQVTLRCSSQSGHNTVSWYQQALGQGPQFIFQYYREEENGRGNFPPRFSGLQFPNYSSELNVNALELDDSALYLCASSLGTDHYGYTFGSGTRLTVV.